One sample yielded the 19 T cell receptor beta chains listed below, sequenced in a study of blood T cell repertoires in COVID-19 (dated by TCRdb to 2018 to 2021). The library was obtained by the immunoSEQ multiplex PCR assay. TCRdb stores this immuneACCESS table with in-frame sequences only. Part of the clones is absent; in the studies checked, under half of the shortfall reflects unresolved V genes, and no reason is known for the rest. Counted in this sample were about 200,000 clones; about nine tenths of them appeared once. The top ten clonotypes cover roughly 4.2% of the sample. Sample: peripheral blood. All receptors derive from a man aged 45 to 65 with acute or convalescent COVID-19.

The rearrangement links TRBV5-1 to TRBJ1-3; no clear D gene. The CDR3 loop spans 15 amino acids. Germline values: CDR1 SGHRS, CDR2 YFSETQ. The ends were cut back, 4 bases at V and 0 bases at J, with 11 bases in the middle. The CDR3 loop is CASSETLPSGNTIYF. CDR3 sequence (DNA): TGCGCCAGCAGCGAAACTCTCCCCTCTGGAAACACCATATATTTT.

The CDR3 loop is CASSAGDSKYEQYF. CDR3 sequence (DNA): TGTGCCAGTAGTGCGGGGGACTCGAAGTACGAGCAGTACTTC. J is TRBJ2-7 and V is TRBV19, with TRBD2 identical over 7 bases. Germline trimming cut 5 bases from V and 4 bases from J; bases unmatched to any gene: 8. The CDR3 is made up of 14 amino acids. CDR1 is LNHDA and CDR2 is SQIVND in the germline V gene (reference sequence). The whole variable domain, filled in from reference TRBV19 and TRBJ2-7, reads DGGITQSPKYLFRKEGQNVTLSCEQNLNHDAMYWYRQDPGQGLRLIYYSQIVNDFQKGDIAEGYSVSREKKESFPLTVTSAQKNPTAFYLCASSAGDSKYEQYFGPGTRLTVT.

CDR3 amino acids: CASRKQGGAGANVLTF. The CDR3 DNA reads TGTGCCAGCCGCAAACAGGGTGGAGCTGGGGCCAACGTCCTGACTTTC. This chain joins TRBV18 and TRBJ2-6, with D possibly being TRBD1 (6 bases). Germline V gives CDR1 KGHSH, CDR2 LQKENI. This CDR3 is 16 amino acids long. The ends were cut back, 8 bases at V and 2 bases at J, with 16 bases in the middle.

The V and J genes are TRBV27 and TRBJ1-5, with D hard to call. V lost 2 bases and J lost 3, with 11 bases in between. The CDR3 runs to 15 residues. CDR1 is MNHEY and CDR2 is SMNVEV in the germline V gene (reference sequence). For the CDR3, the DNA is TGTGCCAGCAGTTTAGGAGCGCGGCCCAATCAGCCCCAGCATTTT. Its translation: CASSLGARPNQPQHF.

J is TRBJ2-3 and V is TRBV6-4; 8 bases map to TRBD1. Per germline, CDR1 MRHNA and CDR2 SNTAGT. The CDR3 loop spans 16 amino acids. With V trimmed by 6 bases and J by 2 bases, 10 bases remained unmatched. The CDR3 region has the DNA TGTGCCAGCAGCCAGGGGGCAGGGGGAAACACAGATACGCAGTATTTT. This codes for CASSQGAGGNTDTQYF.

The chain carries TRBV3-1 (or the pseudogene TRBV3-2) and TRBJ2-2; 10 bases align to TRBD1. This CDR3 contains 14 residues. Trimming took 4 bases from V and 6 from J; bases not matched to a gene: 2. CDR1 is LGHDT and CDR2 is YNNKEL in the germline V gene (reference sequence). The chain's CDR3 is CASSRGQGPGELFF. The CDR3 nucleotides read TGTGCCAGCAGCCGGGGACAGGGGCCCGGGGAGCTGTTTTTT.

The chain's CDR3 is CASSLGQGTTDTQYF. Here the CDR3 DNA reads TGCGCCAGCAGCTTGGGACAGGGAACCACAGATACGCAGTATTTT. This chain uses TRBV5-1 with TRBJ2-3; 7 nucleotides match TRBD1. V shed 0 bases and J 2 bases; nucleotides not matched to a gene: 3. Germline loops: CDR1 SGHRS, CDR2 YFSETQ. The CDR3 has 15 amino acids.

DNA of the CDR3: TGTGCCAGCAGCCAAGAAGGCGGTCCCTATGGCTACACCTTC. It is translated as CASSQEGGPYGYTF. This chain uses TRBV3-1 (or the pseudogene TRBV3-2) with TRBJ1-2; D not certain. V lost 0 bases and J 4 bases, leaving 9 bases between the germline ends. In germline, CDR1 is LGHDT, CDR2 YNNKEL (reference sequence). The CDR3 runs to 14 residues.

The sample holds a few counts of this clone. The J gene is TRBJ2-3, the V gene TRBV6-5; 13 nucleotides line up with TRBD2. This CDR3 spans 16 amino acids. V lost 4 bases, J lost 6 bases, and 7 bases stayed unmatched. Germline CDR1 reads MNHEY; CDR2 reads SVGAGI. The CDR3 sequence is CASSSRLAGGVDTQYF. The CDR3 DNA reads TGTGCCAGCAGTTCCCGACTAGCGGGGGGCGTGGATACGCAGTATTTT.

The chain joins TRBV18 to TRBJ1-2, with D unresolved. CDR1 is KGHSH and CDR2 is LQKENI in the germline V gene. This CDR3 spans 14 amino acids. V was clipped by 6 bases and J by 0 bases, with 11 bases between them. CDR3 nucleotide sequence: TGTGCCAGCTCCCCCGCGGTTTCTAACTATGGCTACACCTTC. This encodes CASSPAVSNYGYTF.

V gene TRBV5-6 combines with J gene TRBJ1-1; D is unclear. This CDR3 region has 15 residues. V lost 0 bases and J lost 1, with 10 bases in between. CDR1 is SGHDT and CDR2 is YYEEEE in the germline V gene. CDR3 nucleotide sequence: TGTGCCAGCAGCTTGGGGAGCCTAACGAACACTGAAGCTTTCTTT. Translating gives CASSLGSLTNTEAFF.

The rearrangement joins TRBV4-1 to TRBJ2-7; 7 nucleotides match TRBD1. V lost 7 bases, J lost 3 bases, and 15 bases stayed unmatched. This CDR3 spans 16 amino acids. Germline V lookup: CDR1 MGHRA, CDR2 YSYEKL. The CDR3 DNA follows: TGCGCCAGCAAGGGCAGGGGGATTTGTCTGGGCTACGAGCAGTACTTC. This translates into CASKGRGICLGYEQYF.

V gene TRBV2 combines with J gene TRBJ1-6, with 12 positions matching TRBD1. The CDR3 is 16 residues long. With V trimmed by 8 bases and J by 10 bases, 12 bases remained unmatched. The germline CDR1 and CDR2 sequences are SNHLY and FYNNEI. The CDR3 DNA reads as TGTGCCAGCCACAGGGGACAGGGGGCTTTACGGTCACCCCTCCACTTT. It encodes CASHRGQGALRSPLHF.

This chain connects TRBV6-5 to TRBJ2-7; 8 nucleotides match TRBD1. Trimming took 0 bases from V and 2 from J; bases not matched to a gene: 6. CDR3 size: 16 residues. Germline V gene data show CDR1 as MNHEY and CDR2 as SVGAGI. CDR3 in DNA: TGTGCCAGCAGTTACTCGTCGGACAGGGCCACCTACGAGCAGTACTTC. This translates into CASSYSSDRATYEQYF.

The gene calls are TRBV27 and TRBJ2-5, with TRBD2 identical over 8 bases. Germline trimming cut 6 bases from V and 7 bases from J; bases unmatched to any gene: 10. Germline lookup yields CDR1 MNHEY and CDR2 SMNVEV (reference sequence). This CDR3 has 14 amino acids. This CDR3 reads CASSTTGRGGTQYF. CDR3 DNA sequence: TGTGCCAGCAGCACCACTGGACGGGGGGGGACCCAGTACTTC.

V is TRBV5-1 and J is TRBJ2-7, with 7 bases aligning to TRBD1. From germline, CDR1 is SGHRS and CDR2 YFSETQ. V lost 0 bases to trimming and J lost 2 bases; unmatched junction nucleotides: 8. The CDR3 is made up of 16 amino acids. The CDR3 sequence is CASSLGPTGYPYEQYF. As DNA, the CDR3 is TGCGCCAGCAGCTTGGGACCGACAGGGTATCCCTACGAGCAGTACTTC.

This chain connects TRBV19 to TRBJ1-2; D possibly corresponds to TRBD1 (5 bases). In germline, CDR1 is LNHDA, CDR2 SQIVND (reference sequence). The CDR3 spans 11 residues. V gave up 8 bases and J gave up 5 bases, with 9 bases separating them. DNA of the CDR3: TGTGCCAGTGAGGAGGGGTATGGCTACACCTTC. Amino acid sequence: CASEEGYGYTF.

This sequence joins TRBV10-3 and TRBJ1-2, with no clear D. V was pared by 11 bases and J by 0 bases, with 13 bases between. This CDR3 has 13 amino acids. Germline V CDR1 and CDR2: ENHRY, SYGVKD. The CDR3 region is CAVESGTNYGYTF. Written as DNA, the CDR3 is TGTGCCGTAGAATCCGGGACTAACTATGGCTACACCTTC.

The V gene is TRBV2, the J gene TRBJ1-2; 9 positions match TRBD1. The V gene's germline CDR1 is SNHLY and CDR2 FYNNEI. The CDR3 is made up of 13 amino acids. V lost 8 bases, J lost 0 bases, and 1 base stayed unmatched. As DNA, the CDR3 is TGTGCCAGCGGGACAGGGCCTAACTATGGCTACACCTTC. Its protein product is CASGTGPNYGYTF.